Presented here are 15 T cell receptor beta chains from one specimen sequenced in a study of glioma-infiltrating T cells. Using RNA template, CDR3s of TCR alpha and beta were amplified with iRepertoire arm-PCR. From the multiplex PCR reads, TCRdb called clonotypes with MiXCR, one entry per CDR3 protein. Among about 380,000 distinct CDR3 sequences listed, 35% to 45% were seen once. Material for sequencing was glioma tissue, nonneoplastic brain tissue, or PBMCs (not recorded which). Receptors were obtained from a human donor with low-grade glioma or glioblastoma, undergoing nonglioma brain surgery, or in good health (not recorded which).

The sample holds many counts of this clonotype. This rearrangement joins TRBV28 to TRBJ2-7; 9 nucleotides align to TRBD2. Germline V gives CDR1 MDHEN, CDR2 SYDVKM. Losses at the gene ends were 3 bases for V and 2 bases for J; bases not matched to a gene: 5. The CDR3 totals 15 residues. CDR3 bases: TGTGCCAGCAGTTTCTCGCTAGCGGGAACCTACGAGCAGTACTTC. Its protein product is CASSFSLAGTYEQYF.

About this clonotype: A read error may account for a junction end that differs from germline. This chain uses TRBV5-4 with TRBJ1-1; maybe TRBD1 (5 bases). Germline CDR1 is SGHNT and CDR2 is YYREEE (reference sequence). This CDR3 has 14 residues. CDR3 loop: CASSWGSVDTEASF. CDR3 coding DNA: TGTGCCAGCAGCTGGGGGAGCGTGGACACTGAAGCTTCCTTT. Full variable domain (outside the CDR3, taken from reference TRBV5-4 and TRBJ1-1): ETGVTQSPTHLIKTRGQQVTLRCSSQSGHNTVSWYQQALGQGPQFIFQYYREEENGRGNFPPRFSGLQFPNYSSELNVNALELDDSALYLCASSWGSVDTEASFGQGTRLTVV.

Regarding this clonotype: With a much larger clone just one base away, this may be a read error. The CDR3: CASSILGRQPQHF. DNA for the CDR3: TGTGCCAGCAGCATTCTGGGCCGTCAGCCCCAGCATTTT. The chain is built from TRBV28 and TRBJ1-5; the D is unclear. This CDR3 is built from 13 residues. CDR1 is MDHEN and CDR2 is SYDVKM in the germline V gene. The V gene lost 6 bases and the J gene lost 6 bases, with 12 bases spanning the gap.

This rearrangement joins TRBV28 to TRBJ2-3; TRBD1 is a possible D gene (7 bases). CDR1 is MDHEN, CDR2 SYDVKM, per germline. V was clipped by 5 bases and J by 3 bases, with 21 bases between them. The CDR3 sequence is 17 residues long. CDR3 nucleotide sequence: TGTGCCAGCAGTACCTTCGGTTGGAGGGGGCGGACAGATACGCAGTATTTT. Residues: CASSTFGWRGRTDTQYF.

In this sample, this clonotype turned up many times. The gene calls are TRBV20-1 and TRBJ1-2; a weak D match, TRBD1 (5 bases). CDR1 and CDR2 (germline): DFQATT, SNEGSKA (reference sequence). The ends were cut back, 1 base at V and 7 bases at J, with 13 bases in the middle. The CDR3 length is 13 residues. CDR3 nucleotides: TGCAGTGCTAGAGTTGGGCAGGGTATTGGCTACACCTTC. Amino acids: CSARVGQGIGYTF.

As to this clonotype: Possible read error: a much larger clone is one base away. The CDR3 DNA follows: TGCAGTGCTTTTGACCAGGACAGCTACGAGCAGTACTTC. It is translated as CSAFDQDSYEQYF. The J gene is TRBJ2-7, the V gene TRBV20-1, with D tentatively TRBD1 (6 bases). The CDR3 is 13 residues long. V lost 5 bases to trimming and J lost 3 bases, with 14 bases between them. The germline V gene has CDR1 DFQATT and CDR2 SNEGSKA (reference sequence).

This clonotype came up many times. This chain uses TRBV28 with TRBJ2-4, with a possible D match to TRBD1 (5 bases). There are 13 residues in the CDR3. Looked up from germline, CDR1 is MDHEN and CDR2 is SYDVKM. V was clipped by 7 bases and J by 7 bases, with 14 bases between them. CDR3 DNA: TGTGCCAGCAACGATGTCAGGGCGAACATTCAGTACTTC. This gives the protein CASNDVRANIQYF.

The chain employs TRBV4-3 and TRBJ2-2, with 10 nucleotides matching TRBD2. CDR1 is LGHNA, CDR2 YSLEER, per germline. Germline trimming cut 3 bases from V and 2 bases from J; bases unmatched to any gene: 3. The CDR3 is made up of 16 amino acids. The CDR3 loop reads CASSHGLAVNTGELFF. The CDR3 nucleotides read TGCGCCAGCAGCCATGGACTAGCGGTTAACACCGGGGAGCTGTTTTTT.

The chain is built from TRBV27 and TRBJ2-1; TRBD2 is a possible D gene (6 bases). The CDR3 runs to 16 residues. The germline V gene encodes CDR1 MNHEY and CDR2 SMNVEV (reference sequence). V lost 6 bases and J 5 bases, leaving 20 bases between the germline ends. Here the CDR3 DNA reads TGTGCCAGCAGCCCTCTATTGCGTGGGAGGAACAATGAGCAGTTCTTC. Translating it yields CASSPLLRGRNNEQFF.

A remark on this clonotype: This may be a read error: a much more frequent sequence differs by one nucleotide. The chain carries TRBV4-3 and TRBJ1-1, with D uncertain. The CDR3 totals 14 residues. Germline V gene data show CDR1 as LGHNA and CDR2 as YSLEER. CDR3 sequence: CASSSGKWNTKAFF. CDR3 coding DNA: TGCGCCAGCAGCTCGGGAAAATGGAACACTAAAGCTTTCTTT.

Remarks on this clonotype: Compared with germline, one end of the junction differs, possibly owing to a read error. The chain joins TRBV27 to TRBJ2-1; a weak D match, TRBD2 (5 bases). CDR3 size: 15 residues. The germline CDR1 and CDR2 sequences are MNHEY and SMNVEV (reference sequence). CDR3: CASSPVPSLYNERLF. The CDR3 DNA is TGTGCCAGCAGTCCTGTCCCCTCCCTCTACAATGAGCGGCTCTTC.

This chain uses TRBV20-1 with TRBJ2-5; TRBD2 might be the D (7 bases). This CDR3 is 14 amino acids long. Germline CDR1 reads DFQATT; CDR2 reads SNEGSKA (reference sequence). Trimming shortened V by 5 bases and J by 1 base, and 14 bases separated the two germline ends. CDR3: CSAGLGGPQETQYF. The DNA of the CDR3 is TGCAGTGCTGGCCTCGGGGGGCCCCAAGAGACCCAGTACTTC.

The CDR3 sequence is CASSYGRATYEQYF. The CDR3 DNA reads as TGTGCCAGCAGTTACGGTAGGGCAACCTACGAGCAGTACTTC. The chain carries TRBV6-6 and TRBJ2-7; D is ambiguous. Trimming cost V 2 bases and J 2 bases, with 10 bases left between them. The CDR3 has 14 amino acids. From germline, CDR1 is MNHNY and CDR2 SVGAGI (reference sequence).

Remarks on this clonotype: The final CDR3 position lacks the conserved phenylalanine or tryptophan, pointing to a likely read error. This chain joins TRBV11-2 and TRBJ2-1, with 11 bases that match TRBD2. This CDR3 is built from 15 residues. CDR1 and CDR2 (germline): SGHAT, FQNNGV. The CDR3 sequence is CASSPGTSGLNDQFL. As DNA, the CDR3 is TGTGCCAGCAGCCCCGGGACTAGCGGCCTCAATGACCAGTTCCTC.

The table lists this clonotype with a count of one. An end of the junction does not agree with germline; a read error may underlie this. The chain employs TRBV19 and TRBJ2-3; 12 bases agree with TRBD2. The germline CDR1 and CDR2 sequences are LNHDA and SQIVND (reference sequence). The CDR3 is 17 residues long. CDR3 coding DNA: TGTGCCAGTAGTATCTACGGGACTAGCGGGCCCCAAGAGACCCAGTACTTT. This codes for CASSIYGTSGPQETQYF.